This entry is about one T cell receptor (beta chain). The antigen remains unidentified. The data derive from a study of cytomegalovirus exposure and HLA in healthy donors. Study results and limitations: Per a later analysis, 18,000 or so TCR beta sequences showed association with HLA alleles at 0.05 false discovery rate. The listing of 150 or so TCR beta chains classed them as cytomegalovirus-associated.

There are 18 residues in the CDR3. Germline loops: CDR1 SGHNT, CDR2 YYREEE (reference sequence). The junction had 8 bases not matched to a gene; V was cut back by 0 bases and J by 3 bases. Primers: 60 Vbeta forward and 13 Jbeta reverse. Sequenced by immunoSEQ multiplex PCR; TCRdb stores in-frame clones only, minus some. This sample carries tens of thousands of clones, 86% of them seen once, and the ten largest clones take 9.5% to 12%. J is TRBJ2-1 and V is TRBV5-4; 11 bases fit TRBD2. The clonotype originates from a woman between 40 and 50 years old in good health and CMV-seropositive. The material sequenced was PBMCs. CDR3 sequence (DNA): TGTGCCAGCAGCTTGGGGCTAGCGGGGGGTACCCGCTACAATGAGCAGTTCTTC. Its protein is CASSLGLAGGTRYNEQFF. The entire variable domain, with the rest obtained from reference TRBV5-4 and TRBJ2-1, is as follows: ETGVTQSPTHLIKTRGQQVTLRCSSQSGHNTVSWYQQALGQGPQFIFQYYREEENGRGNFPPRFSGLQFPNYSSELNVNALELDDSALYLCASSLGLAGGTRYNEQFFGPGTRLTVL.